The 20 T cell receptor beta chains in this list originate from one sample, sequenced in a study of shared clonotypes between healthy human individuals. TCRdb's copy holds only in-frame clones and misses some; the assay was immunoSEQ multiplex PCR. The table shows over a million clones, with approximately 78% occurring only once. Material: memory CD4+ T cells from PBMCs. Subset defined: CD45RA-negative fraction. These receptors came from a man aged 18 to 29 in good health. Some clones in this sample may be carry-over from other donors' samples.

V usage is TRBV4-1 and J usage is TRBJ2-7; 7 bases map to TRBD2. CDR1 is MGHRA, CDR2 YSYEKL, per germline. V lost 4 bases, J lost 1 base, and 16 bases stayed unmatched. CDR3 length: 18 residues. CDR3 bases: TGCGCCAGCAGCCCCCAAGGGAAGCGAGCGGGGCTATCCTACGAGCAGTACTTC. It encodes CASSPQGKRAGLSYEQYF.

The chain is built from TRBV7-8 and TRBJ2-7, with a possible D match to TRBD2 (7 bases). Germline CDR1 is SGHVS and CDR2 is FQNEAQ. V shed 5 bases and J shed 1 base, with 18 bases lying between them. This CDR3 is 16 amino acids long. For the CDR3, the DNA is TGTGCCAGCAGCCAAGGGGGGGGCCTTTTTTCCTACGAGCAGTACTTC. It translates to CASSQGGGLFSYEQYF.

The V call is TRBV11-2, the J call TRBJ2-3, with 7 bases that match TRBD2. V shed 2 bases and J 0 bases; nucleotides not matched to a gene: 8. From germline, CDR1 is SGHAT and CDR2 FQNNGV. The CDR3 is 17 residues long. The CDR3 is CASSLRTRLLSTDTQYF. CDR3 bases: TGTGCCAGCAGCTTAAGGACTAGACTTCTTAGCACAGATACGCAGTATTTT.

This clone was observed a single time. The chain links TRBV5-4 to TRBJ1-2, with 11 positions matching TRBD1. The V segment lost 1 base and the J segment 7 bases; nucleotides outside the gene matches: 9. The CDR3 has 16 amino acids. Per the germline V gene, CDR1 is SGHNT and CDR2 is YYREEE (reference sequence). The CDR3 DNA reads TGTGCCAGCAGCTTGCTATGGACAGGGGGCGAAGGTGGCTACACCTTC. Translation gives CASSLLWTGGEGGYTF.

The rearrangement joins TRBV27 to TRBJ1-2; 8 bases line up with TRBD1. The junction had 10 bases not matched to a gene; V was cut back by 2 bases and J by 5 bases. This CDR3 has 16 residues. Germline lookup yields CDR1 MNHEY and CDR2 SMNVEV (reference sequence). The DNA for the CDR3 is TGTGCCAGCAGTTTACTATACAGGGGGAAGGATTATGGCTACACCTTC. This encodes CASSLLYRGKDYGYTF.

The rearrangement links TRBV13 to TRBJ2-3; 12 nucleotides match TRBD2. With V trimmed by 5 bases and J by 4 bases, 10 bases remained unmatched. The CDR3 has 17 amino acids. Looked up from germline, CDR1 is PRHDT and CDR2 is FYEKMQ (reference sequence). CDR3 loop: CASSKSSGREGSDTQYF. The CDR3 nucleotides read TGTGCCAGCAGCAAATCTAGCGGGAGGGAGGGTTCAGATACGCAGTATTTT.

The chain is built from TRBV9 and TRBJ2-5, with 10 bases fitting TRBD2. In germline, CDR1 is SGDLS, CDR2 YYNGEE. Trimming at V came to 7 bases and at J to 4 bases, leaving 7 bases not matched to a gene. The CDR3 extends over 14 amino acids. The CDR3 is CASGRLAGSETQYF. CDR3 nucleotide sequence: TGTGCCAGCGGCAGACTAGCGGGTTCAGAGACCCAGTACTTC.

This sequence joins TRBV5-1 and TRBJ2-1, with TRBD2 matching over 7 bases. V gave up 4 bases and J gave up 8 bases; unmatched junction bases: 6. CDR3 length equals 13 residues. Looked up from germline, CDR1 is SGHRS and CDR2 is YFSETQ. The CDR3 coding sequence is TGCGCCAGCAGCACTGGACTAGGGTATGAGCAGTTCTTC. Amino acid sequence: CASSTGLGYEQFF. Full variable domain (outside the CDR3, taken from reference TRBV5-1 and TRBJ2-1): KAGVTQTPRYLIKTRGQQVTLSCSPISGHRSVSWYQQTPGQGLQFLFEYFSETQRNKGNFPGRFSGRQFSNSRSEMNVSTLELGDSALYLCASSTGLGYEQFFGPGTRLTVL.

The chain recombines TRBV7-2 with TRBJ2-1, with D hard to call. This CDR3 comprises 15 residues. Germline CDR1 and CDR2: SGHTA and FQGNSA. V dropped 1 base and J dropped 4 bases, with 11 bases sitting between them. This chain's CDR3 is CASSLGGSKYNEQFF. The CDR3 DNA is TGTGCCAGCAGCTTAGGCGGCAGTAAATACAATGAGCAGTTCTTC.

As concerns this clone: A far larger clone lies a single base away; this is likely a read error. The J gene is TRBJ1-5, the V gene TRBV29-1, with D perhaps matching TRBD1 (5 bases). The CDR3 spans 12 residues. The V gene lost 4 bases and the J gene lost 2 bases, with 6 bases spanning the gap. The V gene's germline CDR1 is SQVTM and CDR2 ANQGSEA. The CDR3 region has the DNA TGCAGCGTTGCGGGGGGCAATCAGCCCCAGCATTTT. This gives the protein CSVAGGNQPQHF.

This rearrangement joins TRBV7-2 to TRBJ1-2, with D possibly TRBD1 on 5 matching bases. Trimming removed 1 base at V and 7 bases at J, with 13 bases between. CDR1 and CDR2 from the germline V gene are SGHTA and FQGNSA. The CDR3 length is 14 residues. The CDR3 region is CASSLERGAGGYTF. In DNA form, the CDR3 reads TGTGCCAGCAGCTTAGAGAGGGGCGCAGGTGGCTACACCTTC.

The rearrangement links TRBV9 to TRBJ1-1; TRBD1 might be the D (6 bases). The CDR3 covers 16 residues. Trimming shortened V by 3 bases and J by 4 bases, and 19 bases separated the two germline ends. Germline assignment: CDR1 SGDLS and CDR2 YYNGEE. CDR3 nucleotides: TGTGCCAGCAGCGGCCCCCCGGGACACCAAACCACTGAAGCTTTCTTT. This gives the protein CASSGPPGHQTTEAFF.

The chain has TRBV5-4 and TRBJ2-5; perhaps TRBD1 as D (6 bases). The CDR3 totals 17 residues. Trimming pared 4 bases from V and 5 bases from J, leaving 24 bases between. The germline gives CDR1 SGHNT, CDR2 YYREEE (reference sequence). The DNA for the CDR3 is TGTGCCAGCAGCGTTTACAGGGCTGAAGGAATGGTGGAGACCCAGTACTTC. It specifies CASSVYRAEGMVETQYF.

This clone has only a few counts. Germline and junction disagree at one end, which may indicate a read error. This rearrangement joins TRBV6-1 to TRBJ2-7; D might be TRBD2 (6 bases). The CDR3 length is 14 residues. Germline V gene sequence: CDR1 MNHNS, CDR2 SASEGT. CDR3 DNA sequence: TGTGCCAGCAGCGAAGCGGGTATGAACGACGAGCAGTACTTC. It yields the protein CASSEAGMNDEQYF.

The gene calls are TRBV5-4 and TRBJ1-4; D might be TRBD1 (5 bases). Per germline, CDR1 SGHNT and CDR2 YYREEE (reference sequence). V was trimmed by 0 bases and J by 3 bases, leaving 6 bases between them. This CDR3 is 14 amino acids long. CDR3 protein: CASSLGGSNEKLFF. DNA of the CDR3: TGTGCCAGCAGCTTGGGGGGGTCTAATGAAAAACTGTTTTTT.

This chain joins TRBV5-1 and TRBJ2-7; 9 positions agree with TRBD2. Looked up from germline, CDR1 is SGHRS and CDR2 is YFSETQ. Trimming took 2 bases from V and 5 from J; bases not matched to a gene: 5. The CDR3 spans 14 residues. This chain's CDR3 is CASSFSSGTDEQYF. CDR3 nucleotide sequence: TGCGCCAGCAGCTTCTCTAGCGGGACCGACGAGCAGTACTTC.

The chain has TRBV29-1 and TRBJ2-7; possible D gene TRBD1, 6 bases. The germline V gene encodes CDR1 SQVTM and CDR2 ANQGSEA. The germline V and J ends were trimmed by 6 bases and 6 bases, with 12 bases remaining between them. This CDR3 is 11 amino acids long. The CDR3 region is CSVTGLGEQYF. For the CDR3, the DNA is TGCAGCGTAACAGGGTTGGGCGAGCAGTACTTC.

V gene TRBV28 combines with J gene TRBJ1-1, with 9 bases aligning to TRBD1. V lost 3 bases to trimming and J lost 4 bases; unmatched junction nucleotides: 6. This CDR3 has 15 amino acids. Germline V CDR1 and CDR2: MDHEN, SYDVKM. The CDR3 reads CASSFGDREITEAFF. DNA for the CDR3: TGTGCCAGCAGTTTTGGGGACAGGGAAATCACTGAAGCTTTCTTT. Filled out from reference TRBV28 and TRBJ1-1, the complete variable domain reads DVKVTQSSRYLVKRTGEKVFLECVQDMDHENMFWYRQDPGLGLRLIYFSYDVKMKEKGDIPEGYSVSREKKERFSLILESASTNQTSMYLCASSFGDREITEAFFGQGTRLTVV.

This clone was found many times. The CDR3 here is CASSPRGDEQFF. In DNA form, the CDR3 reads TGTGCCAGCAGTCCCAGGGGCGATGAGCAGTTCTTC. J is TRBJ2-1 and V is TRBV6-6; D perhaps matches TRBD1 (6 bases). V lost 5 bases to trimming and J lost 8 bases, with 10 bases between them. The CDR3 is made up of 12 amino acids. Germline V gene lookup returns CDR1 MNHNY and CDR2 SVGAGI (reference sequence).

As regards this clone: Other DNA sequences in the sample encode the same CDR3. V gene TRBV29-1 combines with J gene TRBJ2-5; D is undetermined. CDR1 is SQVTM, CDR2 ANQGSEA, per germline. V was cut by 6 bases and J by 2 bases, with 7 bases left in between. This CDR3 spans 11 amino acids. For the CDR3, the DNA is TGCAGCGTCGGACCTCAAGAGACCCAGTACTTC. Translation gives CSVGPQETQYF.